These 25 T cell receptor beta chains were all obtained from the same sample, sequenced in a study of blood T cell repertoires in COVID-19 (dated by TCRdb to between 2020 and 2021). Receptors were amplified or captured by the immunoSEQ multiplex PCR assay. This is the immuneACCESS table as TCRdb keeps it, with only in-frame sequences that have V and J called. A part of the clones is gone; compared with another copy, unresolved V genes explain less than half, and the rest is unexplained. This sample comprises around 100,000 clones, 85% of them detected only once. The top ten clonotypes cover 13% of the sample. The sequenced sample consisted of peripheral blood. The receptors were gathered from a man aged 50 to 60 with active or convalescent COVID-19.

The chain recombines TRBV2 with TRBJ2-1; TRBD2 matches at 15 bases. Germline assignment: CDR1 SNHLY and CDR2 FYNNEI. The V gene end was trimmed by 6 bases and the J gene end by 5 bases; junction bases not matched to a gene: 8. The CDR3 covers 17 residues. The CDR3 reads CASSGTSGRNWNNEQFF. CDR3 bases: TGTGCCAGCAGCGGGACTAGCGGGAGGAATTGGAACAATGAGCAGTTCTTC. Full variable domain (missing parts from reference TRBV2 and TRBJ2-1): EPEVTQTPSHQVTQMGQEVILRCVPISNHLYFYWYRQILGQKVEFLVSFYNNEISEKSEIFDDQFSVERPDGSNFTLKIRSTKLEDSAMYFCASSGTSGRNWNNEQFFGPGTRLTVL.

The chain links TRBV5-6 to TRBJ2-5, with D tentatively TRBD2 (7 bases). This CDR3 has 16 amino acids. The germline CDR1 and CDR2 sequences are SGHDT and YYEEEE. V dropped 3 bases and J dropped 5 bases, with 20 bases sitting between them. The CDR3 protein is CASSSPFRGGVETQYF. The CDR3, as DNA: TGTGCCAGCAGCTCTCCCTTTAGGGGGGGCGTGGAGACCCAGTACTTC.

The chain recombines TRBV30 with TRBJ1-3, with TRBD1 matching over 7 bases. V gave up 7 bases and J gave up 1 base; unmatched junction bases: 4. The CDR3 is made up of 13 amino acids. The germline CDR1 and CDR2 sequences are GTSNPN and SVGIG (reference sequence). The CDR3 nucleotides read TGTGCCTTGAACAGGGGATCTGGAAACACCATATATTTT. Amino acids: CALNRGSGNTIYF.

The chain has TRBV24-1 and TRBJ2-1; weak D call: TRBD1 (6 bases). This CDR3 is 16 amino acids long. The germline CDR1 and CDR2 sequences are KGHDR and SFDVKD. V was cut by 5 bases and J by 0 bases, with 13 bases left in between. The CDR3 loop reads CATSAIRGSSYNEQFF. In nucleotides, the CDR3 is TGTGCCACCAGTGCCATTAGGGGGAGCTCCTACAATGAGCAGTTCTTC.

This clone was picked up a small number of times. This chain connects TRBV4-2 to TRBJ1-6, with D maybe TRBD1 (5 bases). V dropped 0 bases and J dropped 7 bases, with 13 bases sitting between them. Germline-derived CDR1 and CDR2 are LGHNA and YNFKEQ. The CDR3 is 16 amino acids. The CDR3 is CASSQELAGINSPLHF. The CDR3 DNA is TGTGCCAGCAGCCAAGAGCTCGCAGGGATCAATTCACCCCTCCACTTT.

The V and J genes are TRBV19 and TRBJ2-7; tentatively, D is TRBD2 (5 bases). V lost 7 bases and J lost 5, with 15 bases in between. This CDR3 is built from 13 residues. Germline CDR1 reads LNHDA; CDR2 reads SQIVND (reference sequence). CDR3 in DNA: TGTGCCAGTAACGGGAACCGCGCCCACGAGCAGTACTTC. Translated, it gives CASNGNRAHEQYF.

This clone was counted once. The DNA for the CDR3 is TGTGCCAGCAGCCTATGGACAGACCAAGAGACCCAGTACTTC. As protein: CASSLWTDQETQYF. The chain uses TRBV14 and TRBJ2-5; D is possibly TRBD1 (6 bases). From germline, CDR1 is SGHDN and CDR2 FVKESK. V was cut by 4 bases and J by 0 bases, with 9 bases left in between. The CDR3 covers 14 residues.

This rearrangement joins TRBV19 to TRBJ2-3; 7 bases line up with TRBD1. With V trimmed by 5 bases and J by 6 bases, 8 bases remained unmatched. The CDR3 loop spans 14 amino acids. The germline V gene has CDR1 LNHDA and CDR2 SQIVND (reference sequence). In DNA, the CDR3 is TGTGCCAGTAGTTTCGGACAGGAGGTCGATACGCAGTATTTT. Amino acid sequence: CASSFGQEVDTQYF.

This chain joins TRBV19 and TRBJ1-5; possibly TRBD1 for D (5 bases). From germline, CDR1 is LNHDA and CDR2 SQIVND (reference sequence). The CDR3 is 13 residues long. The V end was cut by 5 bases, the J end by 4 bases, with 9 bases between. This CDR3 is CASSLSGNQPQHF. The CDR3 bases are TGTGCCAGTAGTCTTTCAGGGAATCAGCCCCAGCATTTT.

The CDR3 protein is CASSLGTDLANEKLFF. DNA for the CDR3: TGTGCCAGCAGCTTAGGGACAGATCTAGCTAATGAAAAACTGTTTTTT. This sequence joins TRBV5-4 and TRBJ1-4, with 7 nucleotides matching TRBD1. The V gene end was trimmed by 2 bases and the J gene end by 3 bases; junction bases not matched to a gene: 7. The CDR3 totals 16 residues. Germline lookup yields CDR1 SGHNT and CDR2 YYREEE (reference sequence).

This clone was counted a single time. CDR3 DNA: TGTGCCAGCAGCACCCGGGACAGCAAAGAGACCCAGTACTTC. Translating it yields CASSTRDSKETQYF. The rearrangement links TRBV5-4 to TRBJ2-5; the match to TRBD1 covers 7 bases. The trim removed 4 bases at V and 3 bases at J, leaving 6 bases unmatched. The CDR3 totals 14 residues. From germline, CDR1 is SGHNT and CDR2 YYREEE (reference sequence).

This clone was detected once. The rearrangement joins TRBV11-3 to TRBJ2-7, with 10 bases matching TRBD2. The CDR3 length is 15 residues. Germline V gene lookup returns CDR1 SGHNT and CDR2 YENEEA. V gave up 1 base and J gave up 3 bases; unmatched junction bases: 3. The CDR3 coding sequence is TGTGCCAGCAGCTTAGGCCTAGCGGGGGACTACGAGCAGTACTTC. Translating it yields CASSLGLAGDYEQYF. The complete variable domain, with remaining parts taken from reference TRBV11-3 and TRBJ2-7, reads EAGVVQSPRYKIIEKKQPVAFWCNPISGHNTLYWYLQNLGQGPELLIRYENEEAVDDSQLPKDRFSAERLKGVDSTLKIQPAELGDSAVYLCASSLGLAGDYEQYFGPGTRLTVT.

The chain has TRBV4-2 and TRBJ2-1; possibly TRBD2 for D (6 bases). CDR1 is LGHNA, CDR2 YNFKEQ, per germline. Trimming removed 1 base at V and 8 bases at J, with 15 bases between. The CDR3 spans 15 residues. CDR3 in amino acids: CASSQGDLLADEQFF. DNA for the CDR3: TGTGCCAGCAGCCAAGGGGACTTACTAGCCGATGAGCAGTTCTTC.

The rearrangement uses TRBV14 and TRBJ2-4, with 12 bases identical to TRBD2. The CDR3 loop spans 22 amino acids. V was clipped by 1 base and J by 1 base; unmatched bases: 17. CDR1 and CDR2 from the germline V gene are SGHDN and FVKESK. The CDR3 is CASSQVRAASGRVGAAKNIQYF. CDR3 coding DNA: TGTGCCAGCAGCCAAGTTCGGGCGGCTAGCGGGAGGGTAGGGGCGGCCAAAAACATTCAGTACTTC.

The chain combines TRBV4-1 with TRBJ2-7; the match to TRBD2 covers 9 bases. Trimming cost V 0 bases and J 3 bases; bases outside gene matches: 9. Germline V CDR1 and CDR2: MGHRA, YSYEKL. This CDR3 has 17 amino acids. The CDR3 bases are TGCGCCAGCAGCCAAGATCTCGAGCGGGAGGTGAGCTACGAGCAGTACTTC. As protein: CASSQDLEREVSYEQYF.

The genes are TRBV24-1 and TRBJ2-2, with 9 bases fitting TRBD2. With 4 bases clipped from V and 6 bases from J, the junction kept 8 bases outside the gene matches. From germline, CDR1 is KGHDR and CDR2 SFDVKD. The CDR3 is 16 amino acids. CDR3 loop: CATSDPGTSMAGELFF. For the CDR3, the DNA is TGTGCCACCAGTGACCCCGGGACTAGCATGGCCGGGGAGCTGTTTTTT.

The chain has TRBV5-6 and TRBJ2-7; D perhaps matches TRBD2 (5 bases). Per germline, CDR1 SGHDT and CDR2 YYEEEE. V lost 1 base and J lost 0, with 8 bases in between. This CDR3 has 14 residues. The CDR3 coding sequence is TGTGCCAGCAGCTTGCTCCGGGGCTCCTACGAGCAGTACTTC. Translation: CASSLLRGSYEQYF.

CDR3 DNA sequence: TGTGCCAGCAGCTCCCCTCGTGGGAGGGAGGGCGGAGATACGCAGTATTTT. Amino acid sequence: CASSSPRGREGGDTQYF. The chain links TRBV7-3 to TRBJ2-3, with TRBD2 identical over 7 bases. V gave up 4 bases and J gave up 5 bases; unmatched junction bases: 15. The CDR3 totals 17 residues. Per the germline V gene, CDR1 is SGHTA and CDR2 is FQGTGA.

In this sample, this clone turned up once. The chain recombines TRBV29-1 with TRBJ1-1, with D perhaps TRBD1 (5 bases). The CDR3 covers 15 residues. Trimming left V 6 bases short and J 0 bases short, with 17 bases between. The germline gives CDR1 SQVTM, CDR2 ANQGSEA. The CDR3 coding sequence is TGCAGCGTCTCAAAGGGGAGGCGGATGAACACTGAAGCTTTCTTT. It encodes CSVSKGRRMNTEAFF.

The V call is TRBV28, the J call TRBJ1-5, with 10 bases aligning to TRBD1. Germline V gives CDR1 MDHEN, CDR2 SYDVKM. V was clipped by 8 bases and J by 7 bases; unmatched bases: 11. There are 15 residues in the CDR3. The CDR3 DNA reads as TGTGCCAGCGCCCGGGACAGGGGAGTTGGGCAGCCCCAGCATTTT. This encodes CASARDRGVGQPQHF.

The CDR3 spells CASSGGHYNEQFF. The DNA of the CDR3 is TGTGCCAGCAGCGGGGGCCACTACAATGAGCAGTTCTTC. The chain has TRBV9 and TRBJ2-1; TRBD1 might be the D (5 bases). Germline V gene lookup returns CDR1 SGDLS and CDR2 YYNGEE. This CDR3 region has 13 residues. V lost 3 bases and J lost 3, with 7 bases in between.

The CDR3 DNA is TGTGCCAGTAGTACCACATCCGGGACAGGGGGCCACGAGCAGTACTTC. It encodes CASSTTSGTGGHEQYF. V is TRBV19 and J is TRBJ2-7, with 12 bases identical to TRBD1. Germline V gene lookup returns CDR1 LNHDA and CDR2 SQIVND (reference sequence). The CDR3 sequence is 16 residues long. Unmatched junction bases numbered 9, after V lost 4 bases and J lost 5 bases.

The CDR3 loop reads CSALRGLAGEGLYNEQFF. As DNA, the CDR3 is TGCAGCGCTCTGAGAGGACTAGCGGGAGAGGGTCTTTACAATGAGCAGTTCTTC. The gene calls are TRBV29-1 and TRBJ2-1, with 13 positions matching TRBD2. CDR3 length: 18 amino acids. V was clipped by 7 bases and J by 4 bases; unmatched bases: 16. CDR1 is SQVTM and CDR2 is ANQGSEA in the germline V gene.

CDR3 sequence: CARNRGQTEAFF. The CDR3, as DNA: TGTGCCAGGAACAGGGGGCAGACTGAAGCTTTCTTT. J is TRBJ1-1 and V is TRBV2; 9 nucleotides agree with TRBD1. This CDR3 is 12 amino acids long. Germline V gene sequence: CDR1 SNHLY, CDR2 FYNNEI. Trimming at V came to 9 bases and at J to 5 bases, leaving 4 bases not matched to a gene.

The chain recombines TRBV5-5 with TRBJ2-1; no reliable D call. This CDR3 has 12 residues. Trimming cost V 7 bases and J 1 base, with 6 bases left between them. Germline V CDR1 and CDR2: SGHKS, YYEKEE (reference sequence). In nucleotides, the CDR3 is TGTGCCAGCGCTGAGTCCTACAATGAGCAGTTCTTC. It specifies CASAESYNEQFF.